In its sample, the clone carrying this T cell receptor beta chain was seen a few times. No antigen is known for it. These data originate in a study of response to subunit inactivated influenza vaccine. Points from the study as a whole: Authors suggested few new T cells are recruited by each seasonal influenza vaccination.

One entry per CDR3 protein results from TCRdb running MiXCR on the RT-PCR reads. This sample has roughly 570,000 distinct CDR3 sequences, with under 15% found just once. There are 13 residues in the CDR3. CDR1 is SGHDT and CDR2 is YYEEEE in the germline V gene. J lost 12 bases, V lost 3 bases, and 4 bases had no gene match. The clonotype originates from a man in his forties or fifties who received an inactivated influenza vaccine. J is TRBJ2-1 and V is TRBV5-6, with 12 bases aligning to TRBD2. Specimen: PBMCs from blood, collected 45 days after vaccination. DNA for the CDR3: TGTGCCAGCAGCTCATGGACTAGCGGGATGCAGTTCTTC. Translating gives CASSSWTSGMQFF. Based on the CDR3 plus reference TRBV5-6 and TRBJ2-1, the full variable domain is DAGVTQSPTHLIKTRGQQVTLRCSPKSGHDTVSWYQQALGQGPQFIFQYYEEEERQRGNFPDRFSGHQFPNYSSELNVNALLLGDSALYLCASSSWTSGMQFFGPGTRLTVL.